The present entry profiles one T cell receptor (beta chain) with its context. TCRdb called the RT-PCR reads again in MiXCR, with one record for every CDR3 protein. The data show over 400,000 distinct CDR3 sequences, around 16% seen once. This sample is drawn from a study of patients and donors after allogeneic stem cell transplantation. V dropped 1 base and J dropped 1 base, with 7 bases sitting between them. Germline loops: CDR1 DFQATT, CDR2 SNEGSKA (reference sequence). The CDR3 runs 13 residues. The sample comprised blood, either unsorted or a sorted T cell fraction (not recorded which). The rearrangement uses TRBV20-1 and TRBJ1-1; D gene unclear. This receptor was obtained from a human donor who was either an allogeneic HSCT recipient or a stem cell or donor lymphocyte infusion donor (not recorded which). It is not recorded whose cells these are; they may come from a transplant donor. The CDR3 loop reads CSARVLGNTEAFF. The CDR3 DNA follows: TGCAGTGCTAGAGTCTTGGGGAACACTGAAGCTTTCTTT.